This T cell receptor (beta chain) was recorded in a study of beta chain features in type 1 diabetes. Study-wide findings and caveats: Lower insertion and higher deletion counts appeared at VDJ junctions in type 1 diabetes patients. There was a possibility that cDNA sequencing over-represented cells with high TCR expression. When Type 1 diabetes patients were examined, their TCRB CDR3s proved moderately but significantly shorter in all four CD4+ subsets.

This clone showed up just a few times. Antigen specificity is unknown. Sequenced material consisted of expressed TCRB transcripts (all of the isolated RNA was reverse transcribed). This table comes from immunoSEQ multiplex PCR, and its TCRdb copy is limited to in-frame clones, with some not included. This table holds over 650,000 clones, over 12% found once. Germline lookup yields CDR1 PRHDT and CDR2 FYEKMQ (reference sequence). Trimming removed 0 bases from V and 1 base from J; junction bases left unmatched: 1. The CDR3 loop spans 15 amino acids. Sequencing was done on a sample of naive CD4+ T cells from blood. This TCR derives from a man aged 18 to 35 with type 1 diabetes. This chain joins TRBV13 and TRBJ2-3; 7 nucleotides match TRBD2. CDR3 region: CASSLGAGRTDTQYF. CDR3 DNA: TGTGCCAGCAGCTTAGGAGCGGGGCGCACAGATACGCAGTATTTT.